The T cell receptor beta chain under discussion was sequenced for a study of identical twins. TCRdb passed the 5' RACE reads through MiXCR, listing each CDR3 protein once. The repertoire holds under 300,000 distinct CDR3 sequences, with roughly 13% as singletons. This CDR3 has 15 residues. Germline lookup yields CDR1 SGHRS and CDR2 YFSETQ. Between the trimmed V and J ends, which lost 5 bases and 2 bases, there was a span of 14 bases. By share, this clonotype ranks as medium-sized (0.01 to 0.1%). The specimen sequenced was memory (CD45RO+) T cells sorted from blood. The chain is built from TRBV5-1 and TRBJ2-1; weak D call: TRBD1 (6 bases). The sequence was collected from a woman under 30 in good health. The CDR3 DNA follows: TGCGCCAGCAGGGATCTGGCAGGGGCCTACAATGAGCAGTTCTTC. As protein: CASRDLAGAYNEQFF. The variable domain in full, with the rest retrieved from reference TRBV5-1 and TRBJ2-1, is KAGVTQTPRYLIKTRGQQVTLSCSPISGHRSVSWYQQTPGQGLQFLFEYFSETQRNKGNFPGRFSGRQFSNSRSEMNVSTLELGDSALYLCASRDLAGAYNEQFFGPGTRLTVL.